Given below is one TCR beta chain in context. Its antigen specificity is not known. No base quality values were provided; no much bigger clone lies one nucleotide off. This entry is derived from a study of cytomegalovirus exposure and HLA in healthy donors (dated by TCRdb to 2016 to 2017). At the level of the whole study: An earlier analysis of roughly 500 of the donors reported roughly 300 Gb of sequence data and 100 million to 120 million unique TCR beta sequences obtained from roughly 180 million T cells. About 280 gigabases of sequencing data and approximately 91 million unique TCR sequences made up an early release that covered several hundred HLA-typed donors. The genetic ancestry cluster associated with self-reported Caucasian donors included 81% of the 398 genotyped donors. The aim of the study was to test whether cataloging public T cell receptors could identify signatures of past pathogen exposure. The study profiled the T cell repertoires of around 700 subjects by immunosequencing and related them to cytomegalovirus serostatus. Besides the first cohort of some 670 subjects, a separate validation cohort made up of 90 to 150 different subjects was used. To predict cytomegalovirus infection status, the study brought together high-throughput TCR immunosequencing, statistical association of individual TCRs with disease status, and machine learning. To study patterns of TCR occurrence, a later analysis re-analyzed previously published TCR beta repertoires from hundreds of donors and added high-resolution HLA genotyping. Rather than using new phenotypic data, the later analysis identified candidate immune exposures from TCR beta sequences and from how often those sequences occurred across donors. In an earlier analysis of a few hundred of the donors, high-throughput TCR beta sequencing was used to judge whether each TCR beta V gene segment behaved as functional or pseudogenic. Donor age, sex, ethnicity and CMV serostatus were compiled together with the repertoire data. A later genetic analysis took genome-wide SNP genotypes for about 55% of the 666 donors and used that subset as a discovery cohort. Every discovery cohort repertoire had been produced on one sequencing platform. HLA typing included class I and class II loci at four-digit resolution. Typing coverage varied by locus: about 620-630 donors for A, B, C, DRB1 and DQB1; roughly 560 for DQA1; nearly 610 for DPA1; approximately 470 for DPB1. Because of strong linkage in the cohort, roughly five DR-DQ haplotypes were treated as single units for association and clustering. On average, roughly 240,000 unique TCR beta nucleotide sequences were sequenced per donor among a few hundred genotyped donors of the cohort, with roughly 18% of those sequences being non-productive.

The method behind the library was the immunoSEQ multiplex PCR assay. A mixture of 60 forward primers for TCR Vbeta segments and 13 reverse primers for TCR Jbeta segments was used in the multiplex PCR. The CDR3 region of rearranged TCR beta genes was amplified from genomic DNA by a multiplex PCR assay. The Illumina HiSeq System was used to sequence the amplified TCR beta libraries as 87-base-pair reads. The study's processing was this. A later analysis counted tens of millions of unique TCR beta chains across the 700 or so repertoires, and roughly 9.9 million of these chains were shared by at least two donors. Raw reads were error-corrected and collapsed into unique sequences with a nearest-neighbor algorithm that merged closely related sequences to remove PCR and sequencing errors. V, D and J gene segments were assigned by aligning CDR3 sequences to IMGT reference sequences. For a sequence to be retained, a match of at least six nucleotides was required to both a V gene segment and a J gene segment. A rearrangement was called productive if the CDR3 had no stop codons and remained in frame with V and J, and every other rearrangement was called non-productive. CDR3 was defined by IMGT convention, running from the second conserved V-encoded cysteine to the conserved J-encoded phenylalanine. The earlier analysis of around 640 of the donors excluded sequences that lacked an unambiguous match to a single V gene segment. An earlier analysis of a few hundred of the donors classified V segments as functional when productive rearrangements were above 56.7% and as segregating when the standard deviation between donors was above 5%. A statistical classification framework was built to diagnose cytomegalovirus status from the catalog of TCR beta chain sequences. A later analysis assigned V and J genes by comparing TCR nucleotide sequences with IMGT/GENE-DB human TR gene sequences. In a later analysis, CDR3 sequences and most-parsimonious VDJ recombination scenarios were assigned using the TCRdist pipeline. A later analysis defined each TCR beta chain by its CDR3 amino acid sequence plus V-gene family, and excluded reads lacking a unique V-gene family. In a later analysis, 500 to 700 highly shared, low-generation-probability nucleotide sequences were removed to address suspected cross-contamination and a sequencing artifact. For each public chain, a later analysis derived a clonal expansion index from normalized ranks of inferred template counts within each repertoire. In a later analysis, generation probabilities were computed with a VDJ recombination model fitted to out-of-frame rearrangements, and the resulting probabilities were checked against IGoR. In a later analysis, hypergeometric tests were used to score TCR-TCR, TCR-HLA and TCR-CMV co-occurrence, with a repertoire-size bias correction applied to TCR pairs. To estimate false discovery rates, a later analysis permuted the HLA or CMV assignments 20 times. In a later analysis, co-occurring TCRs were grouped using DBSCAN, with TCRdist sequence similarity added in when clustering inside HLA-allele-positive subsets. Repertoires with fewer than 30,000 or more than 120,000 public chains were left out of co-occurrence clustering, as were four to six repertoires with anomalous nucleotide sharing. TCRdb retrieved this table from immuneACCESS and kept in-frame rearrangements only. Not all clones are present; in checked studies, unresolved V genes account for under half, and no reason is known for the remainder. The DNA was the basis for D and trimming; V, J and clone size are from that table. For this sample the table gives 150,000 to 200,000 clones, of which over 65% were detected only once. Clones ranked in the top ten supply 1.4% to 1.5% of the sample.

In total, about 650 healthy bone marrow donors made up the cohort. At the time of sampling, all cohort members were nominally healthy, though unrecorded immune exposures were likely present. The donor tested CMV seropositive and was one of the 289 seropositive cohort members. Every donor gave a peripheral blood sample, and the peripheral blood mononuclear cells from that sample were used for TCR beta sequencing. The Qiagen DNeasy Blood Extraction Kit was used to extract genomic DNA from the blood cell samples. Summary of the overall study and its limitations: The study gave a list of more than 150 TCR beta chains associated with cytomegalovirus. Because HLA typing was missing for some donors at each locus, association tests included only the typed subset. When HLA alleles, especially DR and DQ, strongly co-occurred, attributing TCR associations to individual alleles was difficult. Cytomegalovirus status was reported to be diagnosed by the classifier with high specificity and sensitivity in both the original and validation cohorts. Because the 87-base-pair reads could not distinguish some IMGT-functional V segments, including TRBV6-2 and TRBV6-3, those segments were excluded. According to a later analysis, TCR association rates differed among HLA loci, with DRB1 alleles showing the most associated TCRs and HLA-C alleles showing the fewest. The cohort was sequenced for TCR beta chains only, and without alpha or paired-chain data the features that could be detected were limited. A further reported finding was that TCR beta sequences accurately predicted the HLA-A and HLA-B alleles for most subjects in the first cohort. In a later analysis, several top co-occurrence clusters were reported to appear linked to parvovirus B19, influenza, CMV and Epstein-Barr virus. In a later genetic analysis, a missense DCLRE1C variant was associated with V-gene and J-gene trimming of TCR beta chains, and the association was replicated in an independent cohort. An earlier analysis of around 540 of the donors showed that most TCR beta V segments appeared in productive rearrangements either about 87% or about 30% of the time, which broadly matched IMGT annotations. According to the authors, the approach could potentially be generalized to other disease states and immunological phenotypes. Three of the identified cytomegalovirus-associated TCR beta chains were confirmed in vitro to be specific for cytomegalovirus antigens. CMV serostatus was the only immune exposure information available for the cohort. Compared with the roughly 700-donor mean, donors in an Asian-associated ancestry cluster had fewer N-insertions in productive TCRs, according to a later genetic analysis. A later analysis associated about 17,000 TCR beta sequences with specific HLA alleles at a false discovery rate of 0.05. A later analysis found that most CMV-associated TCR beta chains appeared HLA-restricted, with HLA associations seemingly driven largely by CMV exposure. A group of highly shared sequence variants was considered likely to be a technical artifact of the sequencing pipeline. Roughly uniform sequencing depth across donors was assumed in presence/absence analyses, although this assumption may not hold. Linkage disequilibrium might explain the correlated functional status among segregating V segments, but an unknown experimental factor could not be excluded. Compared with equally common non-associated chains, HLA-associated TCR beta chains in a later analysis were more clonally expanded and had lower generation probabilities. The earlier analysis of approximately 590 of the donors excluded fewer than 20 rarely observed V segments, including chromosome 9 orphons, because counts were too low. Across donors, most TCR sequences were observed very rarely, whereas some public TCRs were present in many individuals.

V is shortened by 3 bases, J by 0 bases, and the region joining them spans 12 bases. As encoded in the germline V gene, CDR1 is SNHLY while CDR2 is FYNNEI. From the cysteine through the phenylalanine, the CDR3 covers 15 amino acids. Kept here is only the CDR3 DNA, which spans 45 bases and is read in frame from base 1. The sample taken for sequencing was PBMCs. This sequence originates from a woman between 25 and 40 years old in good health and CMV-seropositive. The chain joins TRBV2 to TRBJ2-7, with TRBD1 perhaps the D gene, on 6 matching bases. The encoded CDR3 is CASSDRDMSSYEQYF. In nucleotide form, the sequence is TGTGCCAGCAGTGATCGGGACATGAGCTCCTACGAGCAGTACTTC.